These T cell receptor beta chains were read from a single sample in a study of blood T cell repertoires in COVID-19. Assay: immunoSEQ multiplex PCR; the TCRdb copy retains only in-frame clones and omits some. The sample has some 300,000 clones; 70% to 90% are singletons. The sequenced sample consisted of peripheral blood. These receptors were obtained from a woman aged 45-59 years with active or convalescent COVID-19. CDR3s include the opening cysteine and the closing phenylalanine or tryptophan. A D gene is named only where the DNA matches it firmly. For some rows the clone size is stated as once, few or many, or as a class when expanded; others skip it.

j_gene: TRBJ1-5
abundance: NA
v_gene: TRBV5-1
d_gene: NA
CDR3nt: TGCGCCAGCAGCTTGGCCGGGGGCAATCAGCCCCAGCATTTT
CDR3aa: CASSLAGGNQPQHF

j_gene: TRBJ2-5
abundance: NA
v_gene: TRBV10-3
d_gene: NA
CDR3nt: TGTGCCGCTGGACAGACCCAAGAGACCCAGTACTTC
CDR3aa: CAAGQTQETQYF

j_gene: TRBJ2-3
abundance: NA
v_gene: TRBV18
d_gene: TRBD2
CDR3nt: TGTGCCAGCTCACCCCTACTAGCGGGAGGCACAGATACGCAGTATTTT
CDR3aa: CASSPLLAGGTDTQYF

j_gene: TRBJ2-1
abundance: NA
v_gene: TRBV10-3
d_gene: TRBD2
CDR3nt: TGTGCCATCAGTAGCGGGAGCAAGGGCAATGAGCAGTTCTTC
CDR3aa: CAISSGSKGNEQFF

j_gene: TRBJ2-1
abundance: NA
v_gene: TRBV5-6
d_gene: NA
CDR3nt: TGTGCCAGCAGCTTGCGGCGGAACAATGAGCAGTTCTTC
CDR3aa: CASSLRRNNEQFF

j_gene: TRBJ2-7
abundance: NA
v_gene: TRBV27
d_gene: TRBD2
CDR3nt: TGTGCCAGCAGTGCCTCACTAGCGGGAGTAGGTGAGCAGTACTTC
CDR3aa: CASSASLAGVGEQYF

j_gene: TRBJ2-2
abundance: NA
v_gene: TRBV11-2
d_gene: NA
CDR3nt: TGTGCCAGTTATCCCCGAGCCGGGGAGCTGTTTTTT
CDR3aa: CASYPRAGELFF

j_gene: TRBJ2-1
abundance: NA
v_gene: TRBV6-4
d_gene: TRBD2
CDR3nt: TGTGCCAGCAGTGACTATGGGAGGGGTGAGCAGTTCTTC
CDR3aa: CASSDYGRGEQFF

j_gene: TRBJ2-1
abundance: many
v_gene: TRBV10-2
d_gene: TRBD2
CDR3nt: TGCGCCAGCAGGGGACTAGCGAACTACAATGAGCAGTTCTTC
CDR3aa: CASRGLANYNEQFF

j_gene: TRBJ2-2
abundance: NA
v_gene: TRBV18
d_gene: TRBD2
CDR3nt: TGTGCCAGCTCTCACGGACTAGCGGGTTACACCGGGGAGCTGTTTTTT
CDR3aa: CASSHGLAGYTGELFF

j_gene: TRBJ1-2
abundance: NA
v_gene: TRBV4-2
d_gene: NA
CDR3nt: TGTGCCAGCAGCCATGGGGCAGAGAACTATGGCTACACCTTC
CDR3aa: CASSHGAENYGYTF

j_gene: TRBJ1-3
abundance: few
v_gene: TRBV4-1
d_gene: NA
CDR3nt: TGCGCCAGCAGCCTTACGGAACAGTCTGGCGTTGGAAACACCATATATTTT
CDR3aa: CASSLTEQSGVGNTIYF

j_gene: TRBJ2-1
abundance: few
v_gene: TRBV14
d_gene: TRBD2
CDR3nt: TGTGCCAGCAGCCCCTTAGCGGGAGCTTCGGGTGAGCAGTTCTTC
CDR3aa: CASSPLAGASGEQFF

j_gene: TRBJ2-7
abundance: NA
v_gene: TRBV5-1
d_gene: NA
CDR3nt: TGCGCCAGCAGCCGCAGGCAGGGGCCCTACGAGCAGTACTTC
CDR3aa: CASSRRQGPYEQYF

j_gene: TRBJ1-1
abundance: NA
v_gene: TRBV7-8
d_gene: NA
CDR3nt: TGTGCCAGCAGCTTATACAGGGCTGAAGCTTTCTTT
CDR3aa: CASSLYRAEAFF

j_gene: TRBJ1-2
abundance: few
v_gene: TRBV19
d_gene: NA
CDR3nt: TGTGCCAGTAGTATACGGAGGGGCGACTATGGCTACACCTTC
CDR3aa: CASSIRRGDYGYTF

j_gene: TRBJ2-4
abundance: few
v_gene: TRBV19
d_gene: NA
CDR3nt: TGTGCCAGTAGTGTCCGTAAAAACATTCAGTACTTC
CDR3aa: CASSVRKNIQYF

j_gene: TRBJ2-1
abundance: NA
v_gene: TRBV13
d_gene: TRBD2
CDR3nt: TGTGCCAGCAGCTTAGAGGCTAGCGGGAGAGGGGTTTACAATGAGCAGTTCTTC
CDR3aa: CASSLEASGRGVYNEQFF

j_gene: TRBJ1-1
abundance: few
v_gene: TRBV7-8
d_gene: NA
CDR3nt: TGTGCCAGCAGCCCCCAGGCTTCCGCGAACACTGAAGCTTTCTTT
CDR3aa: CASSPQASANTEAFF

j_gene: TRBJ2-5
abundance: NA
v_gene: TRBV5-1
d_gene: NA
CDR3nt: TGCGCCAGCAGCTTGGCCTCAGGGTTGGAGACCCAGTACTTC
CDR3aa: CASSLASGLETQYF

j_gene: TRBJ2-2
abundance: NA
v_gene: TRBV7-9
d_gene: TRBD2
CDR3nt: TGTGCCAGCAGCCTTAGCGGGAGGGCCGGCGGGGAGCTGTTTTTT
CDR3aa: CASSLSGRAGGELFF

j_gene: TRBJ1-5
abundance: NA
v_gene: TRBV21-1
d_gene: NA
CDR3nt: TGTGCCAGCAGCTCCAGGACAGGGGCGACCCCCAATCAGCCCCAGCATTTT
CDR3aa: CASSSRTGATPNQPQHF

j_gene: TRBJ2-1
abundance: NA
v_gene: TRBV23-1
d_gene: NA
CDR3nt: TGCGCCAGCACCGCGGACCAGCGGGTTAGCTCCTACAATGAGCAGTTCTTC
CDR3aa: CASTADQRVSSYNEQFF

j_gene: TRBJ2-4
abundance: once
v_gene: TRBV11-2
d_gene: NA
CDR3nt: TGTGCCAGCAGCTTAGCCCGAATAGGGGGCAAAAACATTCAGTACTTC
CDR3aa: CASSLARIGGKNIQYF

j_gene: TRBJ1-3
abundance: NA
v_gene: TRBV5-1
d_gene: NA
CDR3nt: TGCGCCAGCAGCTTGCGGGGGGCAGGTGGAAACACCATATATTTT
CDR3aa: CASSLRGAGGNTIYF

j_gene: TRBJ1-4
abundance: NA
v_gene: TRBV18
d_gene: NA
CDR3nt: TGTGCCAGCTCACCGGGGGCGACTAATGAAAAACTGTTTTTT
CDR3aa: CASSPGATNEKLFF

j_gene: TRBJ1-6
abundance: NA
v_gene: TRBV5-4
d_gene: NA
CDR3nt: TGTGCCAGCAACCAAGACAGATATAATTCACCCCTCCACTTT
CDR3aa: CASNQDRYNSPLHF

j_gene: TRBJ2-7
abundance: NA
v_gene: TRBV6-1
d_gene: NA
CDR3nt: TGTGCCAGCAGTGAAATTTTATCCACAGCGACTACCTACGAGCAGTACTTC
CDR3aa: CASSEILSTATTYEQYF

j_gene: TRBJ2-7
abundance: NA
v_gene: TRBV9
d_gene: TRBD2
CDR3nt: TGTGCCAGCAGCGTAGCAGACGGGACTACCTACGAGCAGTACTTC
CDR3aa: CASSVADGTTYEQYF

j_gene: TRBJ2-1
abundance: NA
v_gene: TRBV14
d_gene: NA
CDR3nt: TGTGCCAGCAGCCAAGATCGGGCGGGCCCATTCTCCTACAATGAGCAGTTCTTC
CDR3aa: CASSQDRAGPFSYNEQFF

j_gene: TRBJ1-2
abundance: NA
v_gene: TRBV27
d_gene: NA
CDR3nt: TGTGCCAGCAGTTTATCGAACCGGGGGGCCTATGGCTACACCTTC
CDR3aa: CASSLSNRGAYGYTF

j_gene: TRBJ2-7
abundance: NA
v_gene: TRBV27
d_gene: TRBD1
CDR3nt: TGTGCCAGCAGTTTAGGGACAGGGCTTATCGGCCGGTACGAGCAGTACTTC
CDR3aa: CASSLGTGLIGRYEQYF

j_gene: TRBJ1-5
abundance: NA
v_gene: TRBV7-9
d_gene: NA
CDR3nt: TGTGCCAGCACTTACAGAGATCAGCCCCAGCATTTT
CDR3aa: CASTYRDQPQHF

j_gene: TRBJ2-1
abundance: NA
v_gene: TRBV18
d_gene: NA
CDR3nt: TGTGCCAGCTCACCAGAACGGGATAGGCAGTTCTTC
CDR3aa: CASSPERDRQFF

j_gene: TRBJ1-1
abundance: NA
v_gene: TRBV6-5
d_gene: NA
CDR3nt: TGTGCCAGCACCCGAGACACGATTACTGAAGCTTTCTTT
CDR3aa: CASTRDTITEAFF

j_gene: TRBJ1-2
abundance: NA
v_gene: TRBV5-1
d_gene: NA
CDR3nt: TGCGCCAGCAGCTTGGTCTCATCCGCTCCCGGCTATGGCTACACCTTC
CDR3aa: CASSLVSSAPGYGYTF

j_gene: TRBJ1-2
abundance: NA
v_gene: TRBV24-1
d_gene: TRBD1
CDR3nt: TGTGCCACCAGTGATGGGACAGGCTATGGCTACACCTTC
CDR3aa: CATSDGTGYGYTF

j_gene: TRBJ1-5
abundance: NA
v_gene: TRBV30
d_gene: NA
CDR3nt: TGTGCCTGGAGTGGGCAGTACAATCAGCCCCAGCATTTT
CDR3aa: CAWSGQYNQPQHF

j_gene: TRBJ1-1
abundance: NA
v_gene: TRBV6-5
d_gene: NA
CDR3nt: TGTGCCAGCAGCCTACCAGGGGTAAACACTGAAGCTTTCTTT
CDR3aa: CASSLPGVNTEAFF

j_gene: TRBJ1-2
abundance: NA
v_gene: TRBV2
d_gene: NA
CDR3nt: TGTGCCAGCAGTGAGGTCAGGGCCTATGGCTACACCTTC
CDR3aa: CASSEVRAYGYTF

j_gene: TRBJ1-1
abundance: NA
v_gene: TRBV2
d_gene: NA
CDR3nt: TGTGCCAGCAGTGTCGGGGGGGTCACTGAAGCTTTCTTT
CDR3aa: CASSVGGVTEAFF

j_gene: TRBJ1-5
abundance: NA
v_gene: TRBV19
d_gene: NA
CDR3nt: TGTGCCAGTAGTATCGCCCATAGTACGGTTGGTCATCAGCCCCAGCATTTT
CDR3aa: CASSIAHSTVGHQPQHF

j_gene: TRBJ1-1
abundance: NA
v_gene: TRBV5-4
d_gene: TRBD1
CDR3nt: TGTGCCAGCTCCGGGGGACAGGCTATGAACACTGAAGCTTTCTTT
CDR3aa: CASSGGQAMNTEAFF

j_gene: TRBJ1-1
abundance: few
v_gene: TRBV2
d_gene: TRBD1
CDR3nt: TGTGCCAGCAGTGAATTTGGTCGGGCCGCGGGACAGAGGACTGAAGCTTTCTTT
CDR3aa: CASSEFGRAAGQRTEAFF

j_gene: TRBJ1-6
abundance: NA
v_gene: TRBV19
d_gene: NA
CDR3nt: TGTGCCAGTAGTATAGGCAGGGGTCGGAATTCACCCCTCCACTTT
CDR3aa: CASSIGRGRNSPLHF

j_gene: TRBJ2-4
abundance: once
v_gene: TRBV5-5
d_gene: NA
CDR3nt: TGTGCCAGCAGCGTAGACAACCGTTTTAATTTC
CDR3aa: CASSVDNRFNF

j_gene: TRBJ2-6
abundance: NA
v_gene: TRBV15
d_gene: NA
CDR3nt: TGTGCCACCAGCAGAGTTGTACAGGGACCTTCTGGGGGGGCCAACGTCCTGACTTTC
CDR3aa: CATSRVVQGPSGGANVLTF